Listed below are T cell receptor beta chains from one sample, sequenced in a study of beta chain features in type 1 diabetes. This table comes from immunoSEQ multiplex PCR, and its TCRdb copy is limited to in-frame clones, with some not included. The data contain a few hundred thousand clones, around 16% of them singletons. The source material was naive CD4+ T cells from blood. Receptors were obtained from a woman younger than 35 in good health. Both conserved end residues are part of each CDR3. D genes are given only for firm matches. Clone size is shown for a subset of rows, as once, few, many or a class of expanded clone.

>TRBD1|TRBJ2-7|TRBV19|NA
TGTGCCAGTAATGATGGGACAGGGGCCCACGAGCAGTACTTC
CASNDGTGAHEQYF
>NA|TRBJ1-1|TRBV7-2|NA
TGTGCCAGCAGCTTAGACACGAACACTGAAGCTTTCTTT
CASSLDTNTEAFF
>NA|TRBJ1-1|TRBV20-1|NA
TGCAGTGCTAGGGGCAGGACTGAAGCTTTCTTT
CSARGRTEAFF
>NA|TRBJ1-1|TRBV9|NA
TGTGCCAGCAGCGTAGAAGGCCCTCAGGGTGGCGGCGCTTTCTTT
CASSVEGPQGGGAFF
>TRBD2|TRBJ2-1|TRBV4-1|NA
TGCGCCAGCAGCGGAGGCGCGGGAGGGAGCTCCTACAATGAGCAGTTCTTC
CASSGGAGGSSYNEQFF
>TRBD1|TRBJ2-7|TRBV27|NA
TGTGCCAGCAGTTTCCGGGACAGGGTTGAAGAGCAGTACTTC
CASSFRDRVEEQYF
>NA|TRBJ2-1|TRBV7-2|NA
TGTGCCAGCAGCATATGGGGTTTGGGGAGGACCTACAATGAGCAGTTCTTC
CASSIWGLGRTYNEQFF
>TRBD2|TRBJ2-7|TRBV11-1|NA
TGTGCCAGCAGCTTAGGAGCTCTAGCGGGAGGGCCTCTCGAGCAGTACTTC
CASSLGALAGGPLEQYF
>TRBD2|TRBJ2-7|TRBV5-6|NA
TGTGCCAGCAGCTGGGAGGGACGGTCCTCCTACGAGCAGTACTTC
CASSWEGRSSYEQYF
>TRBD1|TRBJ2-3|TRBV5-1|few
TGCGCCAGCAGCTTGGGGGACAGTCGCACAGATACGCAGTATTTT
CASSLGDSRTDTQYF
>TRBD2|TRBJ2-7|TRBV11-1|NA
TGTGCCAGCAGCTCAACCCGGACTGGCGGGAGCTCCTACGAGCAGTACTTC
CASSSTRTGGSSYEQYF
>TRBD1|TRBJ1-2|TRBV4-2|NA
TGTGCCAGCAGCCAAGCGGACAGGGTTGACTACACCTTC
CASSQADRVDYTF
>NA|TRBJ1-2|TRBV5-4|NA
TGTGCCAGCAGCCGCAGCGCCCAAGGTGCCCAGAGCTATGGCTACACCTTC
CASSRSAQGAQSYGYTF
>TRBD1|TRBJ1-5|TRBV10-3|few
TGTGCCATCAGTGAGTTGGGACAGGCAATGCAGCCCCAGCATTTT
CAISELGQAMQPQHF
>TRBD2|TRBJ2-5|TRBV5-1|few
TGCGCCAGCAGCTTGGGACTAGCGGGGGAACAAGAGACCCAGTACTTC
CASSLGLAGEQETQYF
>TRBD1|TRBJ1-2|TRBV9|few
TGTGCCAGCAGCTCGACCGGGACAGACTTTTATGGCTACACCTTC
CASSSTGTDFYGYTF
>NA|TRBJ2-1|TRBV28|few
TGTGCCAGCAGTTTTCAGAATGAGCAGTTCTTC
CASSFQNEQFF
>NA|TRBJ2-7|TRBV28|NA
TGTGCCAGCAGTTCCGCCGGCGGTCCCCATGGGGAGCAGTACTTC
CASSSAGGPHGEQYF
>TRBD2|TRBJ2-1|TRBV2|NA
TGTGCCAGCAGAGGGACTAGCGGGCCCCCCAATGAGCAGTTCTTC
CASRGTSGPPNEQFF
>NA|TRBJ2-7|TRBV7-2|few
TGTGCCAGCAGCTTAGCGCTCGGGAGATACGAGCAGTACTTC
CASSLALGRYEQYF
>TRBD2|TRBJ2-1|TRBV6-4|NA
TGTGCCAGCAGTGACTCGGGACTAGCGGGAGACGCGTTCTTC
CASSDSGLAGDAFF
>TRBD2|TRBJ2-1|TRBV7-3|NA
TGTGCCAGCAGCTTAGGACTAGCGGGGCGGAGCTCCTACAATGAGCAGTTCTTC
CASSLGLAGRSSYNEQFF
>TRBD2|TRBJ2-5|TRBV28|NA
TGTGCCAGCAGGACTGGACTAGCGGGATGGGAGACCCAGTACTTC
CASRTGLAGWETQYF
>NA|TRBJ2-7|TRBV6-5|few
TGTGCCAGCAGTTACTCTCGGGGCGAGCAGTACTTC
CASSYSRGEQYF
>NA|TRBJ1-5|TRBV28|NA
TGTGCCACCACAGCAGGGCTTCTTCAGCCCCAGCATTTT
CATTAGLLQPQHF
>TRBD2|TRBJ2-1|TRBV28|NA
TGTGCCAGCGGGACTATAAGGGCGGAGCAGTTCTTC
CASGTIRAEQFF
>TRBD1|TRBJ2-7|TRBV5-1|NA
TGCGCCAGCAGCCCCATGGGCAGGGGGTTGGAGCAGTACTTC
CASSPMGRGLEQYF
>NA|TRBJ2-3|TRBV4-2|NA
TGTGCCAGCAGCCACGGAGATGAAACCACAGATACGCAGTATTTT
CASSHGDETTDTQYF
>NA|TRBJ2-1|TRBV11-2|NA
TGTGCCAGCAGCCCCCAAACGCGGGAGCAGTTCTTC
CASSPQTREQFF
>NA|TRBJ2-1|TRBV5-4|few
TGTGCCAGCAGCCTACCCTTTAATGAGCAGTTCTTC
CASSLPFNEQFF
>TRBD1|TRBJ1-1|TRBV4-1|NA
TGCGCCAGCAGCCAGCCTACAGGGGGCGTCACTGAAGCTTTCTTT
CASSQPTGGVTEAFF
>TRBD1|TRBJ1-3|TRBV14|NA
TGTGCCAGCAGCCGGACAGGCGAGCGGAACACCATATATTTT
CASSRTGERNTIYF
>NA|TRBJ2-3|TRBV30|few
TGTGCCTGGAGGAGCGGCTACACAGATACGCAGTATTTT
CAWRSGYTDTQYF
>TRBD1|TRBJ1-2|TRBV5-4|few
TGTGCCAGCAGCTTTGACAGGGCGGTCGGCTACACCTTC
CASSFDRAVGYTF
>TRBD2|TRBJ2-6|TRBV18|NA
TGTGCCAGCTCACCTTATGCGGGAGGGGCTGGGGCCAACGTCCTGACTTTC
CASSPYAGGAGANVLTF